The present entry profiles one T cell receptor (beta chain) with its context. Its antigen is still unknown. The data were taken from a study of radiotherapy plus CTLA-4 blockade in lung cancer. General observations from the study: Subsequent to radiotherapy plus ipilimumab, tumor-derived TCR clones underwent expansion in blood.

The CDR3 consists of 13 residues. V was trimmed by 2 bases and J by 4 bases, leaving 7 bases between them. Germline V lookup: CDR1 MNHNS, CDR2 SASEGT. The study gave focal radiation plus ipilimumab CTLA-4 blockade to patients with chemo-refractory metastatic non-small-cell lung cancer. Only in-frame clones appear in the TCRdb table, and some are missing; sequencing was by immunoSEQ multiplex PCR. The table includes 55,000 to 80,000 clones, roughly 78% detected once. The rearrangement links TRBV6-1 to TRBJ2-3, with D unresolved. Sequenced here: peripheral blood, sampled from a patient treated with radiotherapy plus ipilimumab. The receptor comes from a human donor with non-small cell lung cancer who had a complete response to radiotherapy plus ipilimumab. DNA for the CDR3: TGTGCCAGCAGTGAAACAGCAGCAGATACGCAGTATTTT. Protein sequence: CASSETAADTQYF.